Listed below are T cell receptor beta chains from one sample, sequenced in a study of cytomegalovirus exposure and HLA in healthy donors. Profiling relied on immunoSEQ multiplex PCR, and the TCRdb table lists in-frame clones only, not all of them. The sample includes 110,000 or so clones, around 68% of them seen just once. Sequencing used PBMCs. All receptors come from a woman aged 40-49 years in good health and CMV-seropositive. Each CDR3 is given with its conserved first and last residue. Each record gives: clone size, D gene, J gene, V gene, CDR3 protein, CDR3 DNA. A D gene is named only where the DNA matches it firmly. Rows may omit the clone size; those that give it use once, few, many or a size class.

>once|TRBD2|TRBJ2-5|TRBV29-1
CSVLAGGRVETQYF
TGCAGCGTTCTAGCGGGGGGGCGGGTAGAGACCCAGTACTTC
>NA|NA|TRBJ1-6|TRBV4-3
CASSRQGTYNSPLHF
TGCGCCAGCAGCCGGCAGGGTACATATAATTCACCCCTCCACTTT
>NA|TRBD1|TRBJ1-2|TRBV5-1
CASSLADRATGYTF
TGCGCCAGCAGCTTGGCCGACAGGGCTACTGGCTACACCTTC
>NA|TRBD2|TRBJ2-2|TRBV6-5
CASSYLAGGSTGELFF
TGTGCCAGCAGTTATCTAGCGGGAGGGTCTACCGGGGAGCTGTTTTTT
>NA|TRBD2|TRBJ2-7|TRBV5-8
CASRTTSGVRYEQYF
TGTGCCAGCAGGACCACTAGCGGGGTGCGGTACGAGCAGTACTTC
>NA|TRBD1|TRBJ1-2|TRBV10-3
CAISSGQGARNYGYTF
TGTGCCATCAGTTCCGGACAGGGAGCTAGGAACTATGGCTACACCTTC
>NA|TRBD2|TRBJ2-2|TRBV5-1
CASSLTSGTTGELFF
TGCGCCAGCAGCTTGACTAGCGGCACCACCGGGGAGCTGTTTTTT
>once|TRBD1|TRBJ1-1|TRBV5-1
CASSLTGNMNTEAFF
TGCGCCAGCAGCCTGACAGGGAATATGAACACTGAAGCTTTCTTT
>NA|NA|TRBJ1-2|TRBV7-8
CASSLGDTGRRVYGYTF
TGTGCCAGCAGCTTGGGGGACACTGGGCGCCGAGTATATGGCTACACCTTC
>NA|NA|TRBJ2-1|TRBV2
CASSLIGVEPPYNEQFF
TGTGCCAGCAGTTTGATCGGGGTAGAGCCACCTTACAATGAGCAGTTCTTC
>NA|TRBD1|TRBJ2-5|TRBV19
CASLDRVGDETQYF
TGTGCCAGTCTCGACAGGGTTGGGGACGAGACCCAGTACTTC
>NA|TRBD1|TRBJ2-3|TRBV13
CASSLGVGQGTQYF
TGTGCCAGCAGCTTAGGGGTCGGACAGGGAACGCAGTATTTT
>NA|NA|TRBJ1-2|TRBV6-1
CASSSSTERHGYTF
TGTGCCAGCAGTTCCTCGACAGAACGCCATGGCTACACCTTC
>NA|TRBD1|TRBJ1-5|TRBV30
CAWSVHRGGYGQPQHF
TGTGCCTGGAGTGTACACAGGGGCGGTTATGGTCAGCCCCAGCATTTT
>NA|NA|TRBJ1-2|TRBV6-5
CASSYTGPYGYTF
TGTGCCAGCAGTTACACAGGGCCCTATGGCTACACCTTC
>once|NA|TRBJ1-1|TRBV14
CASSRGGILNTEAFF
TGTGCCAGCAGCCGGGGCGGGATTCTGAACACTGAAGCTTTCTTT
>NA|NA|TRBJ1-3|TRBV7-9
CASSFAGAENTIYF
TGTGCCAGCAGCTTTGCTGGTGCAGAAAACACCATATATTTT
>NA|TRBD2|TRBJ2-7|TRBV27
CASSPELLAARRGEQYF
TGTGCCAGCAGTCCAGAACTCCTAGCGGCCCGTCGGGGCGAGCAGTACTTC
>NA|TRBD2|TRBJ2-3|TRBV6-1
CASSEYFAGDSTDTQYF
TGTGCCAGCAGTGAATATTTTGCGGGAGACAGCACAGATACGCAGTATTTT
>NA|NA|TRBJ2-2|TRBV27
CASSFRQNTGELFF
TGTGCCAGCAGTTTTAGACAGAACACCGGGGAGCTGTTTTTT
>few|TRBD2|TRBJ2-4|TRBV18
CASSPGLALAKNIQYF
TGTGCCAGCTCACCCGGACTAGCGCTAGCCAAAAACATTCAGTACTTC
>NA|TRBD1|TRBJ2-1|TRBV5-1
CASSFTGVTLSEQFF
TGCGCCAGCAGTTTTACAGGGGTCACTCTATCTGAGCAGTTCTTC
>NA|TRBD2|TRBJ2-5|TRBV2
CASSGLAGGRGETQYF
TGTGCCAGCAGTGGGCTAGCGGGGGGGAGGGGAGAGACCCAGTACTTC
>NA|NA|TRBJ2-2|TRBV5-1
CASSPLANTGELFF
TGCGCCAGCAGCCCTTTAGCGAACACCGGGGAGCTGTTTTTT